The next 32 T cell receptor beta chains were all read from a single sample in a study of OX40 agonist ivuxolimab in advanced cancers. Some clones are missing from TCRdb's copy, which holds only in-frame ones; the method was immunoSEQ multiplex PCR. Among fewer than 45,000 clones, 70% to 90% were seen once, and the ten largest hold approximately 0.62%. The material was CD4+ or CD8+ T cells sorted from blood, obtained in a trial of the OX40 agonist ivuxolimab. These receptors were collected from an adult with an advanced solid tumor such as melanoma, head and neck, liver or kidney cancer.

J is TRBJ2-1 and V is TRBV7-9; 16 bases are a match to TRBD2. Per germline, CDR1 SEHNR and CDR2 FQNEAQ (reference sequence). The V segment lost 3 bases and the J segment 7 bases; nucleotides outside the gene matches: 12. The CDR3 runs 19 residues. The CDR3 sequence is CASSFTTGLAGGRRNEQFF. CDR3 bases: TGTGCCAGCAGCTTCACGACGGGACTAGCGGGGGGGCGTAGGAATGAGCAGTTCTTC. Variable domain in full (rest from reference TRBV7-9 and TRBJ2-1): DTGVSQNPRHKITKRGQNVTFRCDPISEHNRLYWYRQTLGQGPEFLTYFQNEAQLEKSRLLSDRFSAERPKGSFSTLEIQRTEQGDSAMYLCASSFTTGLAGGRRNEQFFGPGTRLTVL.

V gene TRBV9 combines with J gene TRBJ1-1; D remains ambiguous. Trimming removed 1 base at V and 3 bases at J, with 10 bases between. This CDR3 is 14 amino acids long. Germline-derived CDR1 and CDR2 are SGDLS and YYNGEE. CDR3 protein: CASSVKVRDTEAFF. The CDR3 nucleotides are TGTGCCAGCAGCGTAAAAGTTCGTGACACTGAAGCTTTCTTT.

This clone was counted a few times. The chain has TRBV30 and TRBJ1-5, with D maybe TRBD1 (6 bases). Trimming shortened V by 5 bases and J by 9 bases, and 14 bases separated the two germline ends. The CDR3 runs 12 residues. Germline CDR1 and CDR2: GTSNPN and SVGIG (reference sequence). DNA for the CDR3: TGTGCCTGGGGACAGCGGGGCGGGCCCCAGCATTTT. Translating gives CAWGQRGGPQHF.

This chain uses TRBV5-1 with TRBJ2-7; either TRBD1 or TRBD2 may fit D (6 bases each). V gave up 2 bases and J gave up 6 bases, with 15 bases separating them. The V gene's germline CDR1 is SGHRS and CDR2 YFSETQ. The CDR3 length is 14 residues. The CDR3 loop reads CASSFFLQGGEQYF. DNA of the CDR3: TGCGCCAGCAGCTTTTTCTTACAGGGAGGCGAGCAGTACTTC.

The V call is TRBV6-5, the J call TRBJ1-6; 7 bases fit TRBD1. V dropped 2 bases and J dropped 10; count of bases not matched to a gene: 8. CDR3 size: 15 residues. Germline loops: CDR1 MNHEY, CDR2 SVGAGI. As DNA, the CDR3 is TGTGCCAGCAGTTACGAGGGGGCGGGGGGCTCACCCCTCCACTTT. Protein product: CASSYEGAGGSPLHF.

There are a few counts of this clone. The rearrangement uses TRBV19 and TRBJ2-7, with TRBD2 matching 13 bases. Germline V gene sequence: CDR1 LNHDA, CDR2 SQIVND (reference sequence). This CDR3 comprises 14 residues. V lost 6 bases and J lost 2; bases outside the gene matches: 1. CDR3 sequence: CASSGLAGAYEQYF. The CDR3 region has the DNA TGTGCCAGTAGCGGACTAGCGGGGGCCTACGAGCAGTACTTC.

The J gene is TRBJ1-2, the V gene TRBV6-5, with D uncertain. V was trimmed by 5 bases and J by 5 bases, leaving 12 bases between them. This CDR3 contains 13 residues. Looked up from germline, CDR1 is MNHEY and CDR2 is SVGAGI. The CDR3 region is CASSPRRGYGYTF. CDR3 nucleotides: TGTGCCAGCAGTCCCCGACGTGGATATGGCTACACCTTC.

This clone was picked up one time. The chain joins TRBV5-1 to TRBJ1-1, with 10 bases lining up with TRBD1. Per germline, CDR1 SGHRS and CDR2 YFSETQ. Germline trimming cut 1 base from V and 8 bases from J; bases unmatched to any gene: 20. The CDR3 is made up of 19 amino acids. The CDR3 DNA reads as TGCGCCAGCAGCTTGCGACGAACGGGCCGACAGGGGGCCCGAGACGAAGCTTTCTTT. It codes for CASSLRRTGRQGARDEAFF.

The chain carries TRBV6-5 and TRBJ2-1; D gene uncertain. In germline, CDR1 is MNHEY, CDR2 SVGAGI. CDR3 length equals 14 residues. The V and J ends lost 6 bases and 6 bases respectively, with 15 bases between them. CDR3 DNA sequence: TGTGCCAGCAGCTACCTCCCCGGCCGCAATGAGCAGTTCTTC. The encoded protein is CASSYLPGRNEQFF.

The chain employs TRBV7-9 and TRBJ1-2; unclear D gene. Trimming cost V 10 bases and J 1 base, with 13 bases left between them. Germline V gene lookup returns CDR1 SEHNR and CDR2 FQNEAQ (reference sequence). The CDR3 is 13 amino acids. The CDR3 DNA sequence: TGTGCCACCTCGGTGGAGGGTAACTATGGCTACACCTTC. It translates to CATSVEGNYGYTF.

The chain links TRBV5-6 to TRBJ1-2; 7 nucleotides line up with TRBD1. This CDR3 is 13 amino acids long. With V trimmed by 4 bases and J by 3 bases, 3 bases remained unmatched. Germline assignment: CDR1 SGHDT and CDR2 YYEEEE. The CDR3, as DNA: TGTGCCAGCAGCCAGGACAGGTACTATGGCTACACCTTC. It translates to CASSQDRYYGYTF.

The chain is built from TRBV27 and TRBJ1-1; TRBD1 might be the D (5 bases). This CDR3 comprises 11 residues. Trimming cost V 7 bases and J 6 bases, with 9 bases left between them. Germline V lookup: CDR1 MNHEY, CDR2 SMNVEV (reference sequence). CDR3 coding DNA: TGTGCCAGCAATGGAGGGGCTGAAGCTTTCTTT. This translates into CASNGGAEAFF.

J is TRBJ2-5 and V is TRBV4-2; tentatively, D is TRBD2 (5 bases). Germline V gene data show CDR1 as LGHNA and CDR2 as YNFKEQ. The CDR3 loop spans 17 amino acids. V dropped 4 bases and J dropped 3 bases, with 21 bases sitting between them. The CDR3 spells CASSPLASGGEKETQYF. The DNA of the CDR3 is TGTGCCAGCAGCCCCCTCGCTTCCGGTGGGGAGAAAGAGACCCAGTACTTC.

The genes are TRBV4-1 and TRBJ2-7, with D possibly being TRBD1 (6 bases). CDR1 MGHRA and CDR2 YSYEKL come from the germline V gene. The CDR3 sequence is 13 residues long. V dropped 1 base and J dropped 3 bases, with 7 bases sitting between them. The CDR3 loop is CASSQVQGYEQYF. CDR3 nucleotides: TGCGCCAGCAGCCAAGTACAGGGCTACGAGCAGTACTTC.

This clone occurred once. The genes are TRBV5-1 and TRBJ2-2, with 8 bases that match TRBD2. Germline V CDR1 and CDR2: SGHRS, YFSETQ. The CDR3 length is 15 residues. The V gene end was trimmed by 5 bases and the J gene end by 0 bases; junction bases not matched to a gene: 3. The CDR3 nucleotides are TGCGCCAGCAGGGGCGGGGGGCCGAACACCGGGGAGCTGTTTTTT. Translating it yields CASRGGGPNTGELFF.

This chain connects TRBV7-8 to TRBJ2-7, with D perhaps TRBD1 (6 bases). Trimming removed 3 bases from V and 3 bases from J, with 9 bases in between. This CDR3 region has 13 residues. The germline gives CDR1 SGHVS, CDR2 FQNEAQ. CDR3 sequence: CASSFGQYYEQYF. CDR3 DNA: TGTGCCAGCAGCTTTGGACAGTACTACGAGCAGTACTTC.

Written as DNA, the CDR3 is TGTGCCAGCAGAATGACAGGGGCAATAATCGATAGCAATCAGCCCCAGCATTTT. As protein: CASRMTGAIIDSNQPQHF. V and J are TRBV28 and TRBJ1-5, with 8 nucleotides matching TRBD1. V gave up 6 bases and J gave up 0 bases; unmatched junction bases: 13. The CDR3 runs to 18 residues. The V gene's germline CDR1 is MDHEN and CDR2 SYDVKM.

This chain uses TRBV2 with TRBJ1-6; TRBD1 agrees at 7 bases. Germline values: CDR1 SNHLY, CDR2 FYNNEI. J gave up 5 bases and V 5 bases, and 12 bases lay outside the gene matches. The CDR3 covers 17 residues. The DNA of the CDR3 is TGTGCCAGCAGTCGGCGAACGGGACAGCTGAATAATTCACCCCTCCACTTT. Translation gives CASSRRTGQLNNSPLHF. Variable domain in full (rest from reference TRBV2 and TRBJ1-6): EPEVTQTPSHQVTQMGQEVILRCVPISNHLYFYWYRQILGQKVEFLVSFYNNEISEKSEIFDDQFSVERPDGSNFTLKIRSTKLEDSAMYFCASSRRTGQLNNSPLHFGNGTRLTVT.

This clone occurred once. The gene calls are TRBV2 and TRBJ1-3, with D perhaps matching TRBD1 (5 bases). Per the germline V gene, CDR1 is SNHLY and CDR2 is FYNNEI. This CDR3 has 15 residues. V was trimmed by 7 bases and J by 1 base, leaving 14 bases between them. The CDR3 sequence: CASTRQLISGNTIYF. DNA for the CDR3: TGTGCCAGCACGAGACAGCTCATTTCTGGAAACACCATATATTTT.

The J gene is TRBJ2-3, the V gene TRBV20-1; D is uncertain. The V end was cut by 5 bases, the J end by 4 bases, with 7 bases between. The CDR3 spans 11 residues. In germline, CDR1 is DFQATT, CDR2 SNEGSKA (reference sequence). Here the CDR3 DNA reads TGCAGTGCTGCTATTTCAGATACGCAGTATTTT. Translated: CSAAISDTQYF.

The gene calls are TRBV4-3 and TRBJ1-3; D not certain. CDR1 is LGHNA and CDR2 is YSLEER in the germline V gene. This CDR3 region has 15 residues. The V and J ends lost 0 bases and 4 bases respectively, with 10 bases between them. CDR3 coding DNA: TGCGCCAGCAGCCAAGATCTCGGAAGAGGAAACACCATATATTTT. Residues: CASSQDLGRGNTIYF.

CDR3 DNA: TGTGCCAGCAGCCCAACCCCGCAAGGTGGCCAGGGAAGTAATGAGCAGTTCTTC. Its protein is CASSPTPQGGQGSNEQFF. This chain links TRBV7-3 with TRBJ2-1; D may be TRBD1 (5 bases). The germline V gene encodes CDR1 SGHTA and CDR2 FQGTGA. The CDR3 has 18 amino acids. Deletions cut 5 bases from V and 7 bases from J, with 27 bases between.

The CDR3 reads CASSPLAQISNRDKPYEQYF. For the CDR3, the DNA is TGCGCCAGCAGCCCCCTTGCGCAAATCTCGAACCGGGACAAACCCTACGAGCAGTACTTC. The genes are TRBV5-1 and TRBJ2-7; tentative D call: TRBD1 (6 bases). This CDR3 has 20 residues. The germline V gene has CDR1 SGHRS and CDR2 YFSETQ. Deletions cut 4 bases from V and 2 bases from J, with 31 bases between.

The chain has TRBV19 and TRBJ2-3; 11 nucleotides align to TRBD2. V shed 6 bases and J 2 bases; nucleotides not matched to a gene: 4. Germline V gene data show CDR1 as LNHDA and CDR2 as SQIVND (reference sequence). CDR3 size: 15 residues. For the CDR3, the DNA is TGTGCCAGTAGCTATAGCGGGGGGGTCACAGATACGCAGTATTTT. Its protein product is CASSYSGGVTDTQYF.

In regard to this clone: Other DNA sequences in the same sample also yield this CDR3. V is TRBV7-9 and J is TRBJ1-1; 7 nucleotides agree with TRBD1. This CDR3 comprises 13 residues. The J segment lost 10 bases and the V segment lost 1 base, leaving 6 bases of the junction unmatched. Germline V gene data show CDR1 as SEHNR and CDR2 as FQNEAQ (reference sequence). CDR3 nucleotides: TGTGCCAGCAGCTTAGAAGGGGGCTTAGGAGCTTTCTTT. Amino acids: CASSLEGGLGAFF.

The CDR3 DNA reads as TGTGCCAGCAGCCAAGAAGGGGGGAGGGCCCGCGGCTACACCTTC. It specifies CASSQEGGRARGYTF. The chain links TRBV4-2 to TRBJ1-2; a weak D match, TRBD1 (6 bases). Trimming shortened V by 0 bases and J by 8 bases, and 16 bases separated the two germline ends. Germline V gene sequence: CDR1 LGHNA, CDR2 YNFKEQ. The CDR3 spans 15 residues.

This chain uses TRBV6-6 with TRBJ2-1; 11 positions match TRBD1. The germline V gene encodes CDR1 MNHNY and CDR2 SVGAGI (reference sequence). The CDR3 contains 15 residues. Trimming took 4 bases from V and 5 from J; bases not matched to a gene: 4. The CDR3 DNA is TGTGCCAGCAGTTCCCGGGACAGGGGGAACAATGAGCAGTTCTTC. This codes for CASSSRDRGNNEQFF.

This clone was observed once. The chain employs TRBV11-3 and TRBJ1-2; TRBD1 is a possible D gene (5 bases). Germline lookup yields CDR1 SGHNT and CDR2 YENEEA. The CDR3 extends over 13 amino acids. V shed 1 base and J shed 2 bases, with 5 bases lying between them. The CDR3 reads CASSLGTNYGYTF. For the CDR3, the DNA is TGTGCCAGCAGCTTAGGGACAAACTATGGCTACACCTTC.

V and J are TRBV29-1 and TRBJ1-2, with TRBD1 matching 7 bases. The CDR3 has 12 residues. V shed 8 bases and J 6 bases; nucleotides not matched to a gene: 9. In germline, CDR1 is SQVTM, CDR2 ANQGSEA. CDR3 residues: CSTGQEKDGYTF. CDR3 DNA: TGCAGCACCGGACAGGAAAAGGATGGCTACACCTTC.

The chain employs TRBV9 and TRBJ2-3; 7 nucleotides agree with TRBD2. The CDR3 is 15 amino acids. Germline V gene lookup returns CDR1 SGDLS and CDR2 YYNGEE. The V gene end was trimmed by 0 bases and the J gene end by 1 base; junction bases not matched to a gene: 2. CDR3 amino acids: CASSVDSGGTDTQYF. The CDR3 nucleotides are TGTGCCAGCAGCGTAGACAGCGGGGGCACAGATACGCAGTATTTT.

J is TRBJ1-6 and V is TRBV4-2, with TRBD1 matching 7 bases. The CDR3 is 16 residues long. The V segment lost 5 bases and the J segment 7 bases; nucleotides outside the gene matches: 11. Germline V CDR1 and CDR2: LGHNA, YNFKEQ. CDR3 sequence (DNA): TGTGCCAGCAGCGCAGAGACAGGGTTAGGAAATTCACCCCTCCACTTT. Amino acids: CASSAETGLGNSPLHF.

The chain links TRBV18 to TRBJ1-5; weak D call: TRBD1 (6 bases). V was clipped by 4 bases and J by 0 bases, with 13 bases between them. CDR1 and CDR2 (germline): KGHSH, LQKENI. This CDR3 contains 16 residues. CDR3 DNA: TGTGCCAGCTCACTAAATACAGGGCATAGCAATCAGCCCCAGCATTTT. This codes for CASSLNTGHSNQPQHF.